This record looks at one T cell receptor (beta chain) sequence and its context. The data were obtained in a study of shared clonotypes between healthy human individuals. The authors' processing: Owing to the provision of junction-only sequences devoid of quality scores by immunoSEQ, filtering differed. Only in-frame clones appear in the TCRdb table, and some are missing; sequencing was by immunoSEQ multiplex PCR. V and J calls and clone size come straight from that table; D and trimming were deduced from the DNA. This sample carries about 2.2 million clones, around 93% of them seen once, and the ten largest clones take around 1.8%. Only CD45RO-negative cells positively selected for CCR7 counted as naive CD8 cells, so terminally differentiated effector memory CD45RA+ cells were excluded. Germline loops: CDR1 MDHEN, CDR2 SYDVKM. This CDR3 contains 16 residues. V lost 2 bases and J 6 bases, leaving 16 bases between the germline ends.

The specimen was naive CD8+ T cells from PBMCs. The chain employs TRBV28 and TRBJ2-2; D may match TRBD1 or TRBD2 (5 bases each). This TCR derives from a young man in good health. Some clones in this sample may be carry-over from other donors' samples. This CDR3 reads CASSLDWDGRAGELFF. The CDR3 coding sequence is TGTGCCAGCAGTTTAGATTGGGACGGACGGGCCGGGGAGCTGTTTTTT.